Listed here is a single T cell receptor beta chain. The data belong to a study of shared T cell receptors in the human thymus. Germline V lookup: CDR1 LNHNV, CDR2 YYDKDF (reference sequence). The CDR3 sequence is 16 residues long. J was trimmed by 2 bases and V by 3 bases; bases with no gene match: 1. Here immunoSEQ multiplex PCR was the method, and the copy in TCRdb shows in-frame clones only, minus some. This sample has about 710,000 clones; more than 70% occur once, and the top ten carry 0.0094%. This sample also belongs to another study, concerning human thymus T cells. Turning to that study: The donor group consisted of healthy Finnish infants who were having corrective surgery for congenital heart defects. The thymus tissue came from resections taken during corrective heart surgery. Biased V and J segment usage appeared in thymus and peripheral blood. Related research has reported that thymic repertoires overlap highly among unrelated individuals.

The clonotype comes from a boy less than two years old with a congenital heart defect. The sequencing input was thymocytes. The chain joins TRBV15 to TRBJ2-7, with 16 positions matching TRBD2. The CDR3 here is CATSSGTSGRAYEQYF. Here the CDR3 DNA reads TGTGCCACCAGCAGCGGGACTAGCGGGAGGGCCTACGAGCAGTACTTC. The variable domain in full, with the rest retrieved from reference TRBV15 and TRBJ2-7, is DAMVIQNPRYQVTQFGKPVTLSCSQTLNHNVMYWYQQKSSQAPKLLFHYYDKDFNNEADTPDNFQSRRPNTSFCFLDIRSPGLGDTAMYLCATSSGTSGRAYEQYFGPGTRLTVT.